The 21 T cell receptor beta chains below were found in one sample sequenced in a study of blood T cell repertoires in COVID-19. Sequencing was performed with immunoSEQ multiplex PCR; in TCRdb, only in-frame clones are kept and a portion is missing. This table holds roughly 260,000 clones, about four fifths found once. The sequenced sample was PBMCs or T cells enriched from blood (not recorded which). These receptors were obtained from a woman between 35 and 50 years old who had been exposed to COVID-19.

The DNA of the CDR3 is TGCGCCAGCAGCTCTTGGTCACCCGACAGGGGGCGCGGGGTCCAGCCCCAGCATTTT. Translated: CASSSWSPDRGRGVQPQHF. This sequence joins TRBV4-1 and TRBJ1-5; TRBD1 agrees at 10 bases. V was clipped by 5 bases and J by 7 bases; unmatched bases: 20. Germline V gene sequence: CDR1 MGHRA, CDR2 YSYEKL. The CDR3 has 19 residues.

The chain links TRBV10-3 to TRBJ1-5; D not certain. The V gene's germline CDR1 is ENHRY and CDR2 SYGVKD. Deletions cut 4 bases from V and 6 bases from J, with 7 bases between. The CDR3 sequence is 12 residues long. CDR3 in amino acids: CAISGGGQPQHF. CDR3 in DNA: TGTGCCATCAGTGGTGGCGGTCAGCCCCAGCATTTT.

This sequence joins TRBV20-1 and TRBJ2-5; the D gene could be TRBD1 or TRBD2 (6 bases each). This CDR3 is built from 13 residues. V lost 3 bases and J 6 bases, leaving 14 bases between the germline ends. Germline V gives CDR1 DFQATT, CDR2 SNEGSKA (reference sequence). The DNA for the CDR3 is TGCAGTGCTAGTGGGGGGACACTCAAGACCCAGTACTTC. Its protein is CSASGGTLKTQYF.

J is TRBJ2-3 and V is TRBV4-3, with TRBD1 identical over 12 bases. After removal of 0 bases from V and 5 bases from J, the junction contained 15 bases not matched to a gene. From germline, CDR1 is LGHNA and CDR2 YSLEER. This CDR3 has 20 amino acids. This chain's CDR3 is CASSQDIVSGTGGAGDTQYF. The CDR3 DNA is TGCGCCAGCAGCCAAGATATAGTTTCGGGGACAGGGGGCGCGGGAGATACGCAGTATTTT.

This clone showed up just once. V usage is TRBV7-9 and J usage is TRBJ2-3, with TRBD2 matching 10 bases. With 5 bases clipped from V and 2 bases from J, the junction kept 7 bases outside the gene matches. In germline, CDR1 is SEHNR, CDR2 FQNEAQ (reference sequence). The CDR3 consists of 16 residues. Written as DNA, the CDR3 is TGTGCCAGCAGCCAAATAGCGGGGGGACTCACAGATACGCAGTATTTT. Translation gives CASSQIAGGLTDTQYF.

V and J are TRBV4-1 and TRBJ2-7, with a possible D match to TRBD2 (5 bases). Trimming removed 2 bases from V and 1 base from J, with 6 bases in between. This CDR3 is built from 13 residues. Germline CDR1 reads MGHRA; CDR2 reads YSYEKL. This CDR3 reads CASSQPGSYEQYF. The DNA of the CDR3 is TGCGCCAGCAGCCAACCGGGGTCCTACGAGCAGTACTTC.

This sequence joins TRBV9 and TRBJ2-7, with TRBD2 as a possible D gene (5 bases). The length of the CDR3 is 13 residues. V was pared by 0 bases and J by 5 bases, with 9 bases between. Per germline, CDR1 SGDLS and CDR2 YYNGEE. CDR3 nucleotide sequence: TGTGCCAGCAGCGTAGTACCGGGAAACGAGCAGTACTTC. Its protein is CASSVVPGNEQYF.

The chain uses TRBV30 and TRBJ1-2; D is possibly TRBD1 (5 bases). Germline loops: CDR1 GTSNPN, CDR2 SVGIG (reference sequence). The V end was cut by 3 bases, the J end by 10 bases, with 18 bases between. The CDR3 has 13 amino acids. CDR3 bases: TGTGCCTGGAGCCACATCATCAGGGAAGCCTACACCTTC. Translating it yields CAWSHIIREAYTF.

The V and J genes are TRBV19 and TRBJ1-6; possible D gene TRBD1, 5 bases. V lost 1 base and J lost 9, with 19 bases in between. CDR1 is LNHDA and CDR2 is SQIVND in the germline V gene (reference sequence). The CDR3 has 17 amino acids. DNA for the CDR3: TGTGCCAGTAGTATAGCGGCGGGGTCTGGGGCTCGTTCACCCCTCCACTTT. Protein: CASSIAAGSGARSPLHF. The whole variable domain, filled in from reference TRBV19 and TRBJ1-6, reads DGGITQSPKYLFRKEGQNVTLSCEQNLNHDAMYWYRQDPGQGLRLIYYSQIVNDFQKGDIAEGYSVSREKKESFPLTVTSAQKNPTAFYLCASSIAAGSGARSPLHFGNGTRLTVT.

The genes are TRBV12-3 or TRBV12-4 and TRBJ1-1; TRBD1 is a possible D gene (5 bases). Trimming took off 3 bases at V and 10 bases at J, with 12 bases between the two ends. CDR3 size: 12 residues. The CDR3 DNA is TGTGCCAGCAGTTTGCAAGGGGCCGCAGCTTTCTTT. It codes for CASSLQGAAAFF.

The rearrangement uses TRBV6-5 and TRBJ1-5, with TRBD1 identical over 7 bases. V lost 2 bases, J lost 0 bases, and 4 bases stayed unmatched. This CDR3 spans 16 amino acids. The germline V gene encodes CDR1 MNHEY and CDR2 SVGAGI. This CDR3 is CASSYDRDSSNQPQHF. CDR3 bases: TGTGCCAGCAGTTACGACAGGGACAGTAGCAATCAGCCCCAGCATTTT.

The chain is built from TRBV19 and TRBJ1-3; D remains ambiguous. The CDR3 is 13 residues long. Germline V gene sequence: CDR1 LNHDA, CDR2 SQIVND (reference sequence). The V gene lost 4 bases and the J gene lost 0 bases, with 4 bases spanning the gap. CDR3 in DNA: TGTGCCAGTAGTACCAACTCTGGAAACACCATATATTTT. Translating it yields CASSTNSGNTIYF.

The chain combines TRBV9 with TRBJ1-2, with D possibly being TRBD1 (5 bases). The CDR3 runs 13 residues. The V end was cut by 3 bases, the J end by 8 bases, with 14 bases between. Germline V gene lookup returns CDR1 SGDLS and CDR2 YYNGEE. DNA of the CDR3: TGTGCCAGCAGCGCGGGGGACCTAGGGGGCTACACCTTC. Residues: CASSAGDLGGYTF.

In its sample, this clone was seen many times. The chain carries TRBV27 and TRBJ1-4, with 7 bases that match TRBD1. Germline assignment: CDR1 MNHEY and CDR2 SMNVEV (reference sequence). The CDR3 has 16 amino acids. J was trimmed by 5 bases and V by 4 bases; bases with no gene match: 10. CDR3 loop: CASSSLQGRNNEKLFF. CDR3 nucleotide sequence: TGTGCCAGCAGTTCTTTACAGGGGCGCAACAATGAAAAACTGTTTTTT.

The chain uses TRBV14 and TRBJ1-2; weak D call: TRBD1 (6 bases). This CDR3 region has 15 residues. V was pared by 4 bases and J by 3 bases, with 15 bases between. The germline CDR1 and CDR2 sequences are SGHDN and FVKESK. CDR3: CASSRITDSYYGYTF. The CDR3, as DNA: TGTGCCAGCAGCCGTATTACGGACAGCTACTATGGCTACACCTTC.

This chain joins TRBV28 and TRBJ1-5; 8 bases are a match to TRBD1. Per the germline V gene, CDR1 is MDHEN and CDR2 is SYDVKM. There are 16 residues in the CDR3. V was pared by 6 bases and J by 2 bases, with 9 bases of the junction left unmatched. CDR3 loop: CASSHGQGEGNQPQHF. Written as DNA, the CDR3 is TGTGCCAGCAGCCACGGACAGGGTGAGGGCAATCAGCCCCAGCATTTT.

The V and J genes are TRBV5-1 and TRBJ1-1; D is ambiguous. This CDR3 spans 17 amino acids. The germline V gene has CDR1 SGHRS and CDR2 YFSETQ. Trimming pared 0 bases from V and 1 base from J, leaving 16 bases between. CDR3 protein: CASSLEGPGWRNTEAFF. In DNA form, the CDR3 reads TGCGCCAGCAGCTTGGAAGGGCCGGGGTGGAGGAACACTGAAGCTTTCTTT.

In this sample, this clone turned up once. The chain couples TRBV28 to TRBJ2-2, with D perhaps TRBD1 (5 bases). The CDR3 is made up of 14 amino acids. Germline V gene sequence: CDR1 MDHEN, CDR2 SYDVKM. V lost 7 bases and J lost 0, with 9 bases in between. This CDR3 reads CASTDSANTGELFF. As DNA, the CDR3 is TGTGCCAGCACAGACAGCGCGAACACCGGGGAGCTGTTTTTT.

V gene TRBV18 combines with J gene TRBJ1-2, with 9 bases identical to TRBD1. Germline trimming cut 3 bases from V and 6 bases from J; bases unmatched to any gene: 17. Germline-derived CDR1 and CDR2 are KGHSH and LQKENI. CDR3 size: 18 residues. The CDR3 DNA reads TGTGCCAGCTCACCCAATGCGATTACTCCGGGACAGGGTGATGGCTACACCTTC. The encoded protein is CASSPNAITPGQGDGYTF.

This chain links TRBV6-5 with TRBJ2-5; D unresolved. The V end was cut by 7 bases, the J end by 2 bases, with 5 bases between. The V gene's germline CDR1 is MNHEY and CDR2 SVGAGI. The length of the CDR3 is 11 residues. The CDR3 region is CASKLQETQYF. In DNA form, the CDR3 reads TGTGCCAGCAAACTACAAGAGACCCAGTACTTC.

This chain connects TRBV19 to TRBJ2-2; D not certain. This CDR3 region has 17 residues. Per germline, CDR1 LNHDA and CDR2 SQIVND (reference sequence). Deletions cut 3 bases from V and 8 bases from J, with 22 bases between. CDR3: CASSMSGQIPFVGELFF. CDR3 coding DNA: TGTGCCAGTAGTATGTCTGGTCAGATCCCATTCGTGGGGGAGCTGTTTTTT.